This is a list of T cell receptor beta chains from one sample in a study of low-dose radiotherapy and immunotherapy resistance in tumors. TCRdb analysed the reads with MiXCR anew, one entry per CDR3 protein. The data contain around 84,000 distinct CDR3 sequences, roughly 17% of them singletons. The source material was PBMCs, sampled after low-dose radiotherapy plus immunotherapy. The receptor set was obtained from a male donor with prostate cancer. Each CDR3 is given with its conserved first and last residue. Fields, in order: V gene, D gene, clone size, J gene, CDR3 protein, CDR3 DNA. D genes are given only for firm matches. Clone size is stated in some rows and not others, as once, few, many or a class when expanded.

v_call: TRBV4-2
d_call: -
clone_size: many
j_call: TRBJ2-7
cdr3_aa: CASSQVGATYEQYF
cdr3_nt: TGTGCCAGCAGCCAAGTCGGGGCAACCTACGAGCAGTACTTC

v_call: TRBV7-8
d_call: -
clone_size: many
j_call: TRBJ2-2
cdr3_aa: CASSLEGDTGELFF
cdr3_nt: TGTGCCAGCAGCTTAGAAGGGGACACCGGGGAGCTGTTTTTT

v_call: TRBV5-5
d_call: -
clone_size: few
j_call: TRBJ2-2
cdr3_aa: CASSLHDSVNTGELFF
cdr3_nt: TGTGCCAGCAGCTTGCATGATAGCGTGAACACCGGGGAGCTGTTTTTT

v_call: TRBV5-4
d_call: -
clone_size: -
j_call: TRBJ2-1
cdr3_aa: CASSLERDYNEQFF
cdr3_nt: TGTGCCAGCAGCTTGGAACGGGACTACAATGAGCAGTTCTTC

v_call: TRBV2
d_call: -
clone_size: many
j_call: TRBJ2-3
cdr3_aa: CASGKDRTDTQYF
cdr3_nt: TGTGCCAGCGGAAAGGACCGCACAGATACGCAGTATTTT

v_call: TRBV28
d_call: -
clone_size: many
j_call: TRBJ2-1
cdr3_aa: CASSLVYEQFF
cdr3_nt: TGTGCCAGCAGCTTAGTGTATGAGCAGTTCTTC

v_call: TRBV24-1
d_call: TRBD2
clone_size: -
j_call: TRBJ2-1
cdr3_aa: CATSEMTSGDWEQFF
cdr3_nt: TGTGCCACCAGTGAAATGACTAGCGGGGATTGGGAGCAGTTCTTC

v_call: TRBV7-9
d_call: -
clone_size: many
j_call: TRBJ2-7
cdr3_aa: CASSRDPPNEQYF
cdr3_nt: TGTGCCAGCTCCCGGGACCCCCCCAACGAGCAGTACTTC

v_call: TRBV19
d_call: -
clone_size: many
j_call: TRBJ2-7
cdr3_aa: CATAGRYEQYF
cdr3_nt: TGTGCCACCGCCGGCCGATACGAGCAGTACTTC

v_call: TRBV28
d_call: TRBD1
clone_size: many
j_call: TRBJ1-5
cdr3_aa: CASKTERTGFRGNQPQHF
cdr3_nt: TGTGCCAGCAAAACGGAGCGGACAGGGTTTAGGGGCAATCAGCCCCAGCATTTT

v_call: TRBV10-3
d_call: -
clone_size: many
j_call: TRBJ2-4
cdr3_aa: CAISPGQSIAKNIQYF
cdr3_nt: TGTGCCATCAGCCCCGGCCAGAGTATAGCCAAAAACATTCAGTACTTC

v_call: TRBV27
d_call: -
clone_size: many
j_call: TRBJ2-3
cdr3_aa: CASSTNTDTQYF
cdr3_nt: TGTGCCAGCAGTACAAACACAGATACGCAGTATTTT

v_call: TRBV18
d_call: TRBD2
clone_size: many
j_call: TRBJ2-1
cdr3_aa: CASSPAAGRNNEQFF
cdr3_nt: TGTGCCAGCTCACCAGCAGCGGGACGGAACAATGAGCAGTTCTTC

v_call: TRBV20-1
d_call: TRBD1
clone_size: many
j_call: TRBJ1-2
cdr3_aa: CSARDRGGGYGYTF
cdr3_nt: TGCAGTGCTAGAGATCGAGGGGGCGGTTATGGCTACACCTTC

v_call: TRBV7-2
d_call: -
clone_size: many
j_call: TRBJ2-7
cdr3_aa: CASSRGLEGYEQYF
cdr3_nt: TGTGCCAGCAGCCGAGGGCTCGAGGGCTACGAGCAGTACTTC

v_call: TRBV19
d_call: TRBD2
clone_size: many
j_call: TRBJ2-3
cdr3_aa: CASRQGLAGGSDTQYF
cdr3_nt: TGTGCCAGTCGACAGGGACTAGCGGGAGGCTCAGATACGCAGTATTTT

v_call: TRBV2
d_call: -
clone_size: many
j_call: TRBJ2-7
cdr3_aa: CASTLGRNSYEQYF
cdr3_nt: TGTGCCAGCACCCTGGGACGGAACTCCTACGAGCAGTACTTC

v_call: TRBV13
d_call: -
clone_size: many
j_call: TRBJ2-4
cdr3_aa: CASSPQGSRENIQYF
cdr3_nt: TGTGCCAGCAGCCCCCAAGGGAGCCGAGAGAACATTCAGTACTTC